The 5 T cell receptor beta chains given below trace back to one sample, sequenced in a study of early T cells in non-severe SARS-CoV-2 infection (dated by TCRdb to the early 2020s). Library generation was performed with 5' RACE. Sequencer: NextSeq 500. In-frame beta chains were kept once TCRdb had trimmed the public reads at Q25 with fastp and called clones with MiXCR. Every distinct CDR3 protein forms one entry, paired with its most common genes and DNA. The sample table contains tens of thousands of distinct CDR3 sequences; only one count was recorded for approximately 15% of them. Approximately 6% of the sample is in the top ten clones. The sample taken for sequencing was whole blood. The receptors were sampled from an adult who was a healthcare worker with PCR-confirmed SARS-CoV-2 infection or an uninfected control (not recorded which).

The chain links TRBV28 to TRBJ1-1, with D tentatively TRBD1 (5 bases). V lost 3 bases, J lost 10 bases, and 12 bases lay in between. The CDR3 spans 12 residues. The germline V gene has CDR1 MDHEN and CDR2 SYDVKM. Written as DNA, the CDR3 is TGTGCCAGCAGTTTGGCTATCGGGGGAGCTTTCTTT. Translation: CASSLAIGGAFF.

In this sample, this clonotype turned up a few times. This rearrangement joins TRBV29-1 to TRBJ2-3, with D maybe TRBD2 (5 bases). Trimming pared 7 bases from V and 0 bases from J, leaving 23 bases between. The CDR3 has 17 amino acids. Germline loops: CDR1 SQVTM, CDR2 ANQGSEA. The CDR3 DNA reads TGCAGCGCCGGGCCCCTCGGGGTTCGACCTAGCACAGATACGCAGTATTTT. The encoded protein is CSAGPLGVRPSTDTQYF.

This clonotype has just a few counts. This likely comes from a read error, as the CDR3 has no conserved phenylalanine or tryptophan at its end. As DNA, the CDR3 is TGTGCCAGCAGCTCTAAGAATGGCACAGATACGCAGTATCTT. Translation: CASSSKNGTDTQYL. The chain carries TRBV7-8 and TRBJ2-3; no firm D call. Germline V gene data show CDR1 as SGHVS and CDR2 as FQNEAQ. CDR3 size: 14 residues. The V end was cut by 4 bases, the J end by 1 base, with 9 bases between.

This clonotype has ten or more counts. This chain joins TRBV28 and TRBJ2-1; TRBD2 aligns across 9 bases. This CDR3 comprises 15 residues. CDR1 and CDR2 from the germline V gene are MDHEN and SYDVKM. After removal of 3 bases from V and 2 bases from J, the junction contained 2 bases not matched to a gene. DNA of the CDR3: TGTGCCAGCAGTTTCGGGACTAGCCCCTACAATGAGCAGTTCTTC. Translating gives CASSFGTSPYNEQFF.

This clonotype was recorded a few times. In DNA, the CDR3 is TGTGCCAGCAGCCGTCAGGCTCGTTCCGGGACAGGGAAAACTGTGCAGTACTTC. It specifies CASSRQARSGTGKTVQYF. The rearrangement uses TRBV7-6 and TRBJ2-7; 9 bases match TRBD1. V was clipped by 5 bases and J by 9 bases; unmatched bases: 23. The CDR3 runs 18 residues. The germline V gene encodes CDR1 SGHVS and CDR2 FNYEAQ.